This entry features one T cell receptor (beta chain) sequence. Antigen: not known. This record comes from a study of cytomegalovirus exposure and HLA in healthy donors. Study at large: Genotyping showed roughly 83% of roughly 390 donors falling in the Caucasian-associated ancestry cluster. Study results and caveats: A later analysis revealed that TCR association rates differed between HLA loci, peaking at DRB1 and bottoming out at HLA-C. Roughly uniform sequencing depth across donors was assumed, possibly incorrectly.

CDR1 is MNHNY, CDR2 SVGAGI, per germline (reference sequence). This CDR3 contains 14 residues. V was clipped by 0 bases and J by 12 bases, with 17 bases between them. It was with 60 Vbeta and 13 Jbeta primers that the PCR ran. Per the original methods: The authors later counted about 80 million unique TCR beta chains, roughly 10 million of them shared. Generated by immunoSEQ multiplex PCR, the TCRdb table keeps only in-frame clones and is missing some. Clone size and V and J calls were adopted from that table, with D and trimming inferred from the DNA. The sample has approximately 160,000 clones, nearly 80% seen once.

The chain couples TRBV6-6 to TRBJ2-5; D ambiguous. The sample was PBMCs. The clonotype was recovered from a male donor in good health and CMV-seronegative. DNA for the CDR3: TGTGCCAGCAGTTACTCGAGAGATCCCAAACGGGAGTACTTC. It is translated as CASSYSRDPKREYF.